A single T cell receptor (beta chain) is shown here with its context. Its antigen is currently unknown. This sample stems from a study of OX40 agonist ivuxolimab in advanced cancers. Study in general: Patients received ivuxolimab, an agonistic anti-OX40 (CD134) antibody. Of mixed ages from about 23 to 90 and averaging about 60 years, the group was around 78% male.

With 4 bases removed from V and 7 bases from J, the gap between germline ends came to 17 bases. This CDR3 is 16 amino acids long. CDR1 is SNHLY, CDR2 FYNNEI, per germline. Findings and caveats of the study: The average count of expanded clones was higher among CD8+ T cells than among CD4+.

Assay used: immunoSEQ multiplex PCR; TCRdb lists only in-frame clones, some missing. The sample carries 80,000 or so clones, roughly 86% recorded once. This chain links TRBV2 with TRBJ1-6; D is possibly TRBD1 (6 bases). This clonotype was obtained from an adult with an advanced solid tumor such as melanoma, head and neck, liver or kidney cancer. This specimen was CD4+ or CD8+ T cells sorted from blood, taken in a trial of the OX40 agonist ivuxolimab. CDR3: CASSGVGGMANSPLHF. The CDR3 DNA is TGTGCCAGCAGTGGGGTGGGGGGCATGGCGAATTCACCCCTCCACTTT.